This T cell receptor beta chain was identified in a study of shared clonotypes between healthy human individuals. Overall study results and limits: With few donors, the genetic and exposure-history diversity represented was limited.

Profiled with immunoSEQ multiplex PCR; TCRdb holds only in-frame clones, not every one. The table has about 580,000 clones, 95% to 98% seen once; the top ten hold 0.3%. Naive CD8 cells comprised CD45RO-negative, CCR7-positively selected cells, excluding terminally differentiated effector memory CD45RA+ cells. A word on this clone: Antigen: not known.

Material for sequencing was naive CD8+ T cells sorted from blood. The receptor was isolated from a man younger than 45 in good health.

The chain's CDR3 is CASSQGQVQAFF. CDR3 nucleotides: TGTGCCAGCAGCCAAGGGCAGGTACAAGCTTTCTTT. The rearrangement links TRBV7-9 to TRBJ1-1; D is unresolved. The length of the CDR3 is 12 residues. Germline CDR1 SEHNR, CDR2 FQNEAQ (reference sequence). With 5 bases removed from V and 9 bases from J, the gap between germline ends came to 13 bases.